A selection of T cell receptor beta chains follows, all from one sample in a study of beta chain features in type 1 diabetes. The data were produced by immunoSEQ multiplex PCR, yet TCRdb's version contains in-frame clones alone and is incomplete. The sample contains some 150,000 clones, 6.9% of which appear only once. The sample was central memory CD4+ T cells from blood. The receptors were gathered from a woman aged 25 to 39 in good health. Both conserved end residues are part of each CDR3. The D gene is left open where the match is weak. Clone size is not always given. Where it is, it says once, few, many or a class for expanded clones.

d_gene	abundance	v_gene	j_gene	CDR3nt	CDR3aa
NA	few	TRBV19	TRBJ1-2	TGTGCCAGTAGTGGACGGGGGGCTGACTATGGCTACACCTTC	CASSGRGADYGYTF
TRBD1	NA	TRBV7-9	TRBJ2-7	TGTGCCAGCGGCCAAAGACAGGGACGAACCTACGAGCAGTACTTC	CASGQRQGRTYEQYF
TRBD1	many	TRBV9	TRBJ1-1	TGTGCCAGCAGCTTTAGACAGGGCACTGAAGCTTTCTTT	CASSFRQGTEAFF
TRBD1	NA	TRBV9	TRBJ2-3	TGTGCCAGCAGCACAAGGGGGCACGGCACAGATACGCAGTATTTT	CASSTRGHGTDTQYF
NA	once	TRBV18	TRBJ2-7	TGTGCCAGCTCCCCAAACTCTGCCACCTACGAGCAGTACTTC	CASSPNSATYEQYF
TRBD1	few	TRBV7-2	TRBJ2-6	TGTGCCAGCAGCCCGACCGGGACAGGGTCCGGGGCCAACGTCCTGACTTTC	CASSPTGTGSGANVLTF
NA	few	TRBV6-6	TRBJ2-2	TGTGCCAGCAGTTGGAGGGAGATGAGCGGGGAGCTGTTTTTT	CASSWREMSGELFF
NA	NA	TRBV7-9	TRBJ2-2	TGTGCCAGCAGCTTAGCGCCAACTAACACCGGGGAGCTGTTTTTT	CASSLAPTNTGELFF
TRBD1	few	TRBV28	TRBJ1-1	TGTGCCAGCAGTTTGGAGGGACAGATGAACACTGAAGCTTTCTTT	CASSLEGQMNTEAFF
NA	NA	TRBV15	TRBJ1-2	TGTGCCACCAGCAGAGAGAACTCCCGAGGGTATGGCTACACCTTC	CATSRENSRGYGYTF
TRBD1	few	TRBV19	TRBJ2-5	TGTGCCAGTAGTGGACAGGGAGTAGAGACCCAGTACTTC	CASSGQGVETQYF
TRBD2	NA	TRBV5-1	TRBJ2-3	TGCGCCAGCAGCTTGGCGGCCGCGGGAGCTATAGATACGCAGTATTTT	CASSLAAAGAIDTQYF
NA	NA	TRBV18	TRBJ2-7	TGTGCCAGCTCCCTACAGGGCAGTGTTGGCGAGCAGTACTTC	CASSLQGSVGEQYF
TRBD2	many	TRBV30	TRBJ2-7	TGTGCCTGGAGTGTTCTAGCGGGATCCTACGAGCAGTACTTC	CAWSVLAGSYEQYF
NA	few	TRBV6-6	TRBJ2-4	TGTGCCAGCAGTTCCGGCATTCAGTACTTC	CASSSGIQYF
NA	few	TRBV7-9	TRBJ2-5	TGTGCCAGCAGCTTAGGGAGAGGGAAAGAGACCCAGTACTTC	CASSLGRGKETQYF
NA	NA	TRBV7-9	TRBJ1-1	TGTGCCACCAGCTTAGAGCAGGACACTGAAGCTTTCTTT	CATSLEQDTEAFF
NA	NA	TRBV6-5	TRBJ2-2	TGTGCCAGCAGCGACAAAAGAGTTTCCGGGGAGCTGTTTTTT	CASSDKRVSGELFF
TRBD2	NA	TRBV11-3	TRBJ2-1	TGTGCCAGCAGCTCCGGGACTAGCGATGAGCAGTTCTTC	CASSSGTSDEQFF
NA	few	TRBV7-2	TRBJ2-1	TGTGCCAGCAGCTTAGCGTACCAGAATGGCTACAATGAGCAGTTCTTC	CASSLAYQNGYNEQFF
NA	few	TRBV7-3	TRBJ1-4	TGTGCCAGCAGCCCGGGACTGATTAATGAAAAACTGTTTTTT	CASSPGLINEKLFF
TRBD1	few	TRBV27	TRBJ1-5	TGTGCCAGCAGTAGGACAGGGCTCGGGGCTCAGCCCCAGCATTTT	CASSRTGLGAQPQHF
NA	few	TRBV11-2	TRBJ2-5	TGTGCCAGCAGCTTAGCGCGGGGAGAGACCCAGTACTTC	CASSLARGETQYF
TRBD2	few	TRBV18	TRBJ2-7	TGTGCCAGCTCACCACCGGGCTTGGCGGGAGAGGGCGAGCAGTACTTC	CASSPPGLAGEGEQYF
TRBD2	few	TRBV7-2	TRBJ2-1	TGTGCCAGCATTCGGGGAGTTACTAGCGGAGGTGAGCAGTTCTTC	CASIRGVTSGGEQFF
TRBD2	NA	TRBV5-1	TRBJ2-3	TGCGCCAGCAGCTTGTTAGCGGGATTAGATACGCAGTATTTT	CASSLLAGLDTQYF
NA	few	TRBV30	TRBJ1-1	TGTGCCTGGGTCGAACAGGTGAACACTGAAGCTTTCTTT	CAWVEQVNTEAFF
TRBD2	few	TRBV7-3	TRBJ2-1	TGTGCCAGCAGCTTGTCGCTAGCGGGAGTCGGCTCCTACAATGAGCAGTTCTTC	CASSLSLAGVGSYNEQFF
NA	few	TRBV25-1	TRBJ1-2	TGTGCCAGCAGTGCCTCGGACCGGGGGACGGGCTATGGCTACACCTTC	CASSASDRGTGYGYTF